The rows below give T cell receptor beta chains drawn from one sample of a study of read filtering for tumor transcriptome and immune sequencing. TCRdb redid the calling of the reads with MiXCR, one entry per CDR3 protein. The sample comprises about 86,000 distinct CDR3 sequences, over 9% of which are singletons, and more than 12% rests with the top ten. The sample consisted of a population of CD138-negative cells sorted from bone marrow. The receptor set was obtained from a donor aged 40 or over with multiple myeloma. Both conserved end residues are part of each CDR3. The D gene is left open where the match is weak. Where a row states a size, it is once, few, many or the class of an expanded clone; other rows omit it.

v_gene,d_gene,j_gene,abundance,CDR3nt,CDR3aa
TRBV7-8,TRBD1,TRBJ1-1,many,TGTGCCAGCAGCCGGGACAGGGAGGGCGGTGAAGCTTTCTTT,CASSRDREGGEAFF
TRBV12-5,.,TRBJ2-2,many,TGTGCTAGTGGTTTGGGAACCGGGGAGCTGTTTTTT,CASGLGTGELFF
TRBV20-1,.,TRBJ2-7,many,TGCAGTGCTAGAGATGACCCTAGGTACGAGCAGTACTTC,CSARDDPRYEQYF
TRBV12-3/TRBV12-4,.,TRBJ2-7,many,TGTGCCAGCAGTACTCTCGTGGGCTCCTACGAGCAGTACTTC,CASSTLVGSYEQYF
TRBV28,.,TRBJ1-6,many,TGTGCCAGCAGTTTATCGCGGGCCAATTCACCCCTCCACTTT,CASSLSRANSPLHF
TRBV19,TRBD2,TRBJ2-1,.,TGTGCCAGTAGTAGACGCCGGGGGGGCAGCTCCCTGGCGGAGCAGTTCTTC,CASSRRRGGSSLAEQFF
TRBV5-1,.,TRBJ2-3,many,TGCGCCAGCAGCCAGACAGGGAGGACCACAGATACGCAGTATTTT,CASSQTGRTTDTQYF
TRBV30,TRBD2,TRBJ2-2,many,TGTGCCTGGAGTGCAATGGGACTAGCGGGTGGAGGTCCCGGGGAGCTGTTTTTT,CAWSAMGLAGGGPGELFF
TRBV5-6,.,TRBJ2-1,many,TGTGCCAGCAGCTTGGAGTTAGCCTCTAACTCCTACAATGAGCAGTTCTTC,CASSLELASNSYNEQFF
TRBV20-1,TRBD2,TRBJ2-1,many,TGCAGTGCGAGAGGGTTAAGGGCTAGCGGGACCAGCTCCTACAATGAGCAGTTCTTC,CSARGLRASGTSSYNEQFF
TRBV12-3/TRBV12-4,.,TRBJ2-5,many,TGTGCCAGCAGTTTAAGGCAGGTCGGAGAGACCCAGTACTTC,CASSLRQVGETQYF
TRBV20-1,.,TRBJ2-7,many,TGCAGTGCTAGAGATCGAAAAGGACAGCTTTACGAGCAGTACTTC,CSARDRKGQLYEQYF
TRBV4-1,TRBD2,TRBJ2-1,few,TGCGCCAGCAGCCTTACTAGCGGGAGTATGTCCTACAATGAGCAGTTCTTC,CASSLTSGSMSYNEQFF
TRBV27,TRBD2,TRBJ2-3,many,TGTGCCAGCAGTTTCCAACTAGCGGGAGCCGCCACAGATACGCAGTATTTT,CASSFQLAGAATDTQYF
TRBV29-1,.,TRBJ1-1,many,TGCAGCGCACGGCGGGCAGCTGAAGCTTTCTTT,CSARRAAEAFF
TRBV24-1,TRBD1,TRBJ1-5,many,TGTGCCACCCAAAGGACAGGGAATCAGCCCCAGCATTTT,CATQRTGNQPQHF
TRBV2,TRBD2,TRBJ2-1,many,TGTGCCAGCAGGACCGGGCCGGGACTAGGACCCAATGAGCAGTTCTTC,CASRTGPGLGPNEQFF
TRBV2,TRBD1,TRBJ2-2,many,TGTGCCAGCAGTCGGGACAGAGCTTACACCGGGGAGCTGTTTTTT,CASSRDRAYTGELFF
TRBV20-1,TRBD1,TRBJ1-1,many,TGCAGTGCTAGACCTGGACAGGGTAACACTGAAGCTTTCTTT,CSARPGQGNTEAFF
TRBV29-1,TRBD2,TRBJ2-3,many,TGCAGCGGGACCGGGACTAATGTCATGGATACGCAGTATTTT,CSGTGTNVMDTQYF
TRBV7-3,TRBD1,TRBJ1-1,few,TGTGCCAGCAGCGTGACAGGGCTCGCTGAAGCTTTCTTT,CASSVTGLAEAFF
TRBV2,TRBD1,TRBJ2-2,many,TGTGCCAGCAAAGTGACAGGGGGCCCAACAGGGGAGCTGTTTTTT,CASKVTGGPTGELFF
TRBV7-9,TRBD2,TRBJ2-1,many,TGTGCCAGCAGCTTCAGCGGGAGCTCCTACAATGAGCAGTTCTTC,CASSFSGSSYNEQFF
TRBV29-1,.,TRBJ2-1,many,TGCAGCGGTAACCTAGAGAGCTCCTACAATGAGCAGTTCTTC,CSGNLESSYNEQFF
TRBV6-6,.,TRBJ2-7,many,TGTGCCAGCTCGGAATCTCGCTACGAGCAGTACTTC,CASSESRYEQYF
TRBV7-2,.,TRBJ2-7,.,TGTGCCAGCAGCCCTCGCTGGGTGAGCTCCTACGAGCAGTACTTC,CASSPRWVSSYEQYF
TRBV5-1,TRBD2,TRBJ2-5,many,TGCGCCAGCAGTTCCGGGACTAGCACCGAGACCCAGTACTTC,CASSSGTSTETQYF
TRBV5-1,.,TRBJ1-1,many,TGCGCCAGCAGCTTGGCCCCGGGGAACACTGAAGCTTTCTTT,CASSLAPGNTEAFF